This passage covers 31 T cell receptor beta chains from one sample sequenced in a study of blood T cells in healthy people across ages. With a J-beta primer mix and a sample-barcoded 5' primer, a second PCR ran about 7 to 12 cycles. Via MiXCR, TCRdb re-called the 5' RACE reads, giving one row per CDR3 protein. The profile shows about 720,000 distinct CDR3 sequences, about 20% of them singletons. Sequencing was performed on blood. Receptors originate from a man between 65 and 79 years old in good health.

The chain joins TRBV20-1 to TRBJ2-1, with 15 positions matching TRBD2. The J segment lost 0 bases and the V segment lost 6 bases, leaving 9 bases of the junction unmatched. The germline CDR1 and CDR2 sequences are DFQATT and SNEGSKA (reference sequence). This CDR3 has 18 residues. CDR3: CSATGLAGGLSSYNEQFF. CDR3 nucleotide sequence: TGCAGTGCAACCGGACTAGCGGGAGGGCTGAGCTCCTACAATGAGCAGTTCTTC.

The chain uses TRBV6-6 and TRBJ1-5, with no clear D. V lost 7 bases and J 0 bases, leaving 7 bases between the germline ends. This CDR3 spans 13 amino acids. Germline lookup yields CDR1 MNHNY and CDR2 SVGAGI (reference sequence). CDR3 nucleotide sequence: TGTGCCAGCACCTTGGTTAGCAATCAGCCCCAGCATTTT. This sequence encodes CASTLVSNQPQHF.

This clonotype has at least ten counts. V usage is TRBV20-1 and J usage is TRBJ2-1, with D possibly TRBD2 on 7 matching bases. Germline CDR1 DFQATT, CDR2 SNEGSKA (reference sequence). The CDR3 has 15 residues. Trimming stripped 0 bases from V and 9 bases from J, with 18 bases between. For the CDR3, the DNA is TGCAGTGCTAGAGATCCGGCTAGCGGAGGGGGTGAGCAGTTCTTC. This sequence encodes CSARDPASGGGEQFF.

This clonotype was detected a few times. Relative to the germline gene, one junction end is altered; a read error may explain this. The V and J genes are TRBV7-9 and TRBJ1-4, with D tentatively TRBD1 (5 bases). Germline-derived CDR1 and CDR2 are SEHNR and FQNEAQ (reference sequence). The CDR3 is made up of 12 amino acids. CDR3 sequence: CASNAGNEKLLF. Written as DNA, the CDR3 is TGTGCCAGCAATGCAGGGAATGAAAAACTGCTTTTT. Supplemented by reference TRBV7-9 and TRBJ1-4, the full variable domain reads DTGVSQNPRHKITKRGQNVTFRCDPISEHNRLYWYRQTLGQGPEFLTYFQNEAQLEKSRLLSDRFSAERPKGSFSTLEIQRTEQGDSAMYLCASNAGNEKLLFGSGTQLSVL.

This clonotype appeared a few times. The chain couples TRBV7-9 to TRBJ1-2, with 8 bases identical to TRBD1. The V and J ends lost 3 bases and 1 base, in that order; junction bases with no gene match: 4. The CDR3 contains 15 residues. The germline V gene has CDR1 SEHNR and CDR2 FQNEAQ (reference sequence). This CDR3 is CASSFHDRGNYGYTF. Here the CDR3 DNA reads TGTGCCAGCAGCTTCCATGACAGGGGTAACTATGGCTACACCTTC.

The CDR3 DNA reads as TGCAGTGCTAGAGAAGGCGGGAGGGTCCCAGATACGCAGTATTTT. Its translation is CSAREGGRVPDTQYF. The chain is built from TRBV20-1 and TRBJ2-3; 9 bases match TRBD2. The CDR3 totals 15 residues. The germline V gene encodes CDR1 DFQATT and CDR2 SNEGSKA (reference sequence). J lost 4 bases, V lost 0 bases, and 5 bases had no gene match.

The CDR3 region is CASSLGPGTTKEKLFF. CDR3 sequence (DNA): TGCGCCAGCAGCTTGGGGCCGGGAACAACCAAAGAAAAACTGTTTTTT. This chain uses TRBV5-1 with TRBJ1-4; no clear D. Germline values: CDR1 SGHRS, CDR2 YFSETQ. The CDR3 contains 16 residues. Trimming pared 0 bases from V and 8 bases from J, leaving 17 bases between.

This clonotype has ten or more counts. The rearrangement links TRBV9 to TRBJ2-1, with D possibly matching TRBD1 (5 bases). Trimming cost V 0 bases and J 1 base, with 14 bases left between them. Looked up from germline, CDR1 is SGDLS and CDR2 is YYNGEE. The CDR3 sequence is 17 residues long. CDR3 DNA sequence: TGTGCCAGCAGCGTAGAGTCAGGGTCCTCGTCCTACAATGAGCAGTTCTTC. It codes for CASSVESGSSSYNEQFF.

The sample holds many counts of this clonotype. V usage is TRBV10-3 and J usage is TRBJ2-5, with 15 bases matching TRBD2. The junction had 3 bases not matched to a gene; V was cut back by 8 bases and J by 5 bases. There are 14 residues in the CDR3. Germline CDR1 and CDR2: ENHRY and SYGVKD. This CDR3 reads CAIRGLAGGETQYF. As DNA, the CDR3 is TGTGCCATCCGCGGACTAGCGGGAGGGGAGACCCAGTACTTC.

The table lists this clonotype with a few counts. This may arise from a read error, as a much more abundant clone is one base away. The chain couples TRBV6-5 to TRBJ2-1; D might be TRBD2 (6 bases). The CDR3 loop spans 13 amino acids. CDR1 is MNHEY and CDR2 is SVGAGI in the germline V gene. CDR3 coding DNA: TGTGCCAGCAGGTACTCGCGGGGCAATGAGCAGTTCTTC. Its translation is CASRYSRGNEQFF.

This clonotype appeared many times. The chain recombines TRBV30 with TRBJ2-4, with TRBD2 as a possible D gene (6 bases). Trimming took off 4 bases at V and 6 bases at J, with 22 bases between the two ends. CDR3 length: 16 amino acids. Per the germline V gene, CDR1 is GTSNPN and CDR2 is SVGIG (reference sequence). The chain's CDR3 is CAWTRGAGGFGNIQYF. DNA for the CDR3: TGTGCCTGGACCCGCGGGGCGGGTGGGTTCGGAAACATTCAGTACTTC.

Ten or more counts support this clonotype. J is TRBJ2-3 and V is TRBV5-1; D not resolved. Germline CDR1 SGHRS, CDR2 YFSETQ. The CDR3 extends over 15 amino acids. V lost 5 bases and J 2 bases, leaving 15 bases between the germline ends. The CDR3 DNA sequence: TGCGCCAGCAGGTCACGACCGGCCAACACAGATACGCAGTATTTT. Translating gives CASRSRPANTDTQYF. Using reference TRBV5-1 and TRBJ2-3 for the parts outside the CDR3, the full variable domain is KAGVTQTPRYLIKTRGQQVTLSCSPISGHRSVSWYQQTPGQGLQFLFEYFSETQRNKGNFPGRFSGRQFSNSRSEMNVSTLELGDSALYLCASRSRPANTDTQYFGPGTRLTVL.

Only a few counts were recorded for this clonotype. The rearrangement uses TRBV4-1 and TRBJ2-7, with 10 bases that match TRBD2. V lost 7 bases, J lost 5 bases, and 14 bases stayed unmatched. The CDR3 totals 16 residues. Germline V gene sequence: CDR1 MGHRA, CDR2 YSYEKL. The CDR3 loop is CASMGLLAGDAHEQYV. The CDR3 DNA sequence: TGCGCCAGCATGGGTCTTCTAGCGGGAGATGCCCACGAGCAGTACGTC.

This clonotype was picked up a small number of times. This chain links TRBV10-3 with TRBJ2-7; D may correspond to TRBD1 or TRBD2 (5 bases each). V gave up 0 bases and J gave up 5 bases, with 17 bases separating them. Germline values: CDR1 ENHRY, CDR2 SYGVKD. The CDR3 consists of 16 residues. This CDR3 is CAISESGLALNHEQYF. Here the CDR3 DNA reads TGTGCCATCAGTGAGTCGGGGCTAGCCTTGAACCACGAGCAGTACTTC.

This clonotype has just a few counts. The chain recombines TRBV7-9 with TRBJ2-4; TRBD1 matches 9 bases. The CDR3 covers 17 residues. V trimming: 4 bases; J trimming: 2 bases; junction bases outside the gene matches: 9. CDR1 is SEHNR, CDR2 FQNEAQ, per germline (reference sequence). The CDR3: CASSSRTGGASKNIQYF. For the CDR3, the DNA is TGTGCCAGCAGCTCGAGAACAGGGGGCGCGTCCAAAAACATTCAGTACTTC.

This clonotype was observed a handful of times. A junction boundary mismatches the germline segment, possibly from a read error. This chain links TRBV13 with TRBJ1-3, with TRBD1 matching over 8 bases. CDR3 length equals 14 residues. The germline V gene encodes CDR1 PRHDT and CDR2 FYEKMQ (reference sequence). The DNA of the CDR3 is TGTGCCAGCAGCTTTACAGGGGGAGGAAGCACCATATATTTT. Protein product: CASSFTGGGSTIYF. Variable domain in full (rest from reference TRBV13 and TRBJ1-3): AAGVIQSPRHLIKEKRETATLKCYPIPRHDTVYWYQQGPGQDPQFLISFYEKMQSDKGSIPDRFSAQQFSDYHSELNMSSLELGDSALYFCASSFTGGGSTIYFGEGSWLTVV.

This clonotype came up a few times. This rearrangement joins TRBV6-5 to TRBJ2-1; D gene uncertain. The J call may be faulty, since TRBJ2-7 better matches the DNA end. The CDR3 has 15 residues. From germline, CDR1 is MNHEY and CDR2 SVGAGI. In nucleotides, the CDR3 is TGTGCCAGCAGGGAAAGGACGGGCGGAACCTACGAGCAGTACTTC. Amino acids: CASRERTGGTYEQYF.

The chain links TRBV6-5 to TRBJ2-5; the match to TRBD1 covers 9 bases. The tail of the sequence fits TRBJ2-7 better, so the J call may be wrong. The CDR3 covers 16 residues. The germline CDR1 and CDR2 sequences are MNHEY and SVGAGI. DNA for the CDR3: TGTGCCAGCAGTTACCGGGACAGGGTTCGGGGCTACGAGCAGTACTTC. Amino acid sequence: CASSYRDRVRGYEQYF.

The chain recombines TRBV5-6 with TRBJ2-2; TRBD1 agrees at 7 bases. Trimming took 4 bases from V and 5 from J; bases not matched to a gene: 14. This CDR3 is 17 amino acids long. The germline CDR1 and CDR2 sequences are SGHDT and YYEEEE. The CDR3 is CASSTPGTVYITGELFF. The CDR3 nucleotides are TGTGCCAGCAGCACGCCCGGGACAGTATATATAACCGGGGAGCTGTTTTTT.

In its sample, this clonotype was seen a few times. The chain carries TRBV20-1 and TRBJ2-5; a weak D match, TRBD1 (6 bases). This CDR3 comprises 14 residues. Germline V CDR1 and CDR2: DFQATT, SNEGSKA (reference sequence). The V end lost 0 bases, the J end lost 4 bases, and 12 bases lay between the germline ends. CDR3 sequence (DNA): TGCAGTGCTAGAGATAGGCGAGGGGGAGAGACCCAGTACTTC. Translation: CSARDRRGGETQYF.

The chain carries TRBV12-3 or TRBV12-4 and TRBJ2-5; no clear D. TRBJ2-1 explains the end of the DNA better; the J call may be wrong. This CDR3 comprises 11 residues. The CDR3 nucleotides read TGTGCCAGCAGCCGGGCGGATGAGCAGTTCTTC. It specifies CASSRADEQFF.

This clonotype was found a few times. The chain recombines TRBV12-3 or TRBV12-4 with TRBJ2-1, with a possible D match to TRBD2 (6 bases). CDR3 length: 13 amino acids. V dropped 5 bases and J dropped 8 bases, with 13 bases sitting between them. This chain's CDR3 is CASSPWTGDEQFF. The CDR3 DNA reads TGTGCCAGCAGTCCTTGGACGGGGGATGAGCAGTTCTTC.

This CDR3 is CASSPGPEVSPLHF. CDR3 coding DNA: TGTGCCAGCAGTCCGGGCCCTGAGGTCTCACCCCTCCACTTT. The rearrangement uses TRBV12-3 or TRBV12-4 and TRBJ1-6; D ambiguous. The ends were cut back, 5 bases at V and 10 bases at J, with 15 bases in the middle. This CDR3 contains 14 residues.

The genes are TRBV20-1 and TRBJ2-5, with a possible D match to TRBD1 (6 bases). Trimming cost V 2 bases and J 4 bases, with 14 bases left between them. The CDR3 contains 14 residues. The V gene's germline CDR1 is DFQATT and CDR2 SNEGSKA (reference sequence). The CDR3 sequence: CSARWAGAVETQYF. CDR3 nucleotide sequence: TGCAGTGCTAGATGGGCAGGGGCGGTAGAGACCCAGTACTTC.

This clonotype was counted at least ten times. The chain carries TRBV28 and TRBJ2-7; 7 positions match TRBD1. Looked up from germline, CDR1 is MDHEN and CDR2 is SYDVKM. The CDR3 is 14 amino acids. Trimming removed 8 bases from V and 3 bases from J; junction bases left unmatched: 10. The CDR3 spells CASLERGRLYEQYF. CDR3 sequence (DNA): TGTGCCAGCCTGGAGAGGGGGCGGCTCTACGAGCAGTACTTC.

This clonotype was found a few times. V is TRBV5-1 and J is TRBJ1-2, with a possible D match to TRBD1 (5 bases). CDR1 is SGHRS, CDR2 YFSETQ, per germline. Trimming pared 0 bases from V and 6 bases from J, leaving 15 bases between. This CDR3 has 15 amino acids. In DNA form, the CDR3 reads TGCGCCAGCAGCTTGGAACAGGAGGCGTATAATGGCTACACCTTC. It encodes CASSLEQEAYNGYTF.

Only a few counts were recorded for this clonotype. The chain's CDR3 is CASSWALGANTEAFF. The CDR3 DNA reads as TGCGCCAGCAGCTGGGCCCTTGGGGCGAACACTGAAGCTTTCTTT. This chain connects TRBV5-1 to TRBJ1-1; perhaps TRBD1 as D (5 bases). The CDR3 length is 15 residues. CDR1 SGHRS and CDR2 YFSETQ come from the germline V gene. V gave up 3 bases and J gave up 1 base, with 13 bases separating them.

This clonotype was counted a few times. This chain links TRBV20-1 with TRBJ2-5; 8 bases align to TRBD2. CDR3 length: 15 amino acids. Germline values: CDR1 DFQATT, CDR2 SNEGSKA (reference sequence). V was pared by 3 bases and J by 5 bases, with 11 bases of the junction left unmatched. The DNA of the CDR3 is TGCAGTGCTAGGGGTAGCGGGGTGGCGTGGGAGACCCAGTACTTC. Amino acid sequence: CSARGSGVAWETQYF.

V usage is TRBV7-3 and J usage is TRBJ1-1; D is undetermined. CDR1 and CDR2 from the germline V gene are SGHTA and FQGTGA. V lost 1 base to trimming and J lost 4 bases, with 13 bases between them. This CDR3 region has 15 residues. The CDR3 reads CASSLNGNLGTEAFF. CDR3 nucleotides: TGTGCCAGCAGCTTAAACGGGAATCTGGGCACTGAAGCTTTCTTT.

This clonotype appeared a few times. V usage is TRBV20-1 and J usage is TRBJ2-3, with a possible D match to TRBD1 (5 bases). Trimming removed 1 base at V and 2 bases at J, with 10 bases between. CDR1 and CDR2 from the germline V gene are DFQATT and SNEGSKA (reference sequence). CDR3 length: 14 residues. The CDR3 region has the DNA TGCAGTGCTAGAGGCAGGGTCATCACAGATACGCAGTATTTT. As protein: CSARGRVITDTQYF.

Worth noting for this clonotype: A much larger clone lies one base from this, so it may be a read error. The CDR3 is CASSQGVYRYTF. The CDR3, as DNA: TGTGCCAGCAGCCAGGGCGTCTATCGCTACACCTTC. The chain uses TRBV13 and TRBJ1-2, with D maybe TRBD1 (5 bases). The CDR3 is 12 residues long. Germline V CDR1 and CDR2: PRHDT, FYEKMQ (reference sequence).